The sequence of this T cell receptor (beta chain) was determined in a study of T cell repertoires in cytomegalovirus infection. Findings and limits, study-wide: Cumulated frequencies of public TCR beta families served to identify carriers of CMV plus the relevant HLA.

Concerning this clonotype: Its cognate antigen is unknown.

This CDR3 contains 12 residues. The V and J ends lost 4 bases and 7 bases respectively, with 11 bases between them. The germline V gene encodes CDR1 KGHSH and CDR2 LQKENI. TCRdb re-called the reads through MiXCR, storing one row per CDR3 protein. The profile shows about 900,000 distinct CDR3 sequences, roughly 31% of them singletons. The sample here was cultured CD8+ T cells from PBMCs, taken from culture after CMV antigen stimulation. The chain is built from TRBV18 and TRBJ2-7; D uncertain. The TCR comes from a human donor in good health (CMV status not recorded). Some clones in this sample may be carry-over from other donors' samples. CDR3 sequence: CASSLTTEEQYF. CDR3 sequence (DNA): TGTGCCAGCTCACTTACGACCGAAGAGCAGTACTTC. Drawing the rest from reference TRBV18 and TRBJ2-7, the complete variable domain is NAGVMQNPRHLVRRRGQEARLRCSPMKGHSHVYWYRQLPEEGLKFMVYLQKENIIDESGMPKERFSAEFPKEGPSILRIQQVVRGDSAAYFCASSLTTEEQYFGPGTRLTVT.